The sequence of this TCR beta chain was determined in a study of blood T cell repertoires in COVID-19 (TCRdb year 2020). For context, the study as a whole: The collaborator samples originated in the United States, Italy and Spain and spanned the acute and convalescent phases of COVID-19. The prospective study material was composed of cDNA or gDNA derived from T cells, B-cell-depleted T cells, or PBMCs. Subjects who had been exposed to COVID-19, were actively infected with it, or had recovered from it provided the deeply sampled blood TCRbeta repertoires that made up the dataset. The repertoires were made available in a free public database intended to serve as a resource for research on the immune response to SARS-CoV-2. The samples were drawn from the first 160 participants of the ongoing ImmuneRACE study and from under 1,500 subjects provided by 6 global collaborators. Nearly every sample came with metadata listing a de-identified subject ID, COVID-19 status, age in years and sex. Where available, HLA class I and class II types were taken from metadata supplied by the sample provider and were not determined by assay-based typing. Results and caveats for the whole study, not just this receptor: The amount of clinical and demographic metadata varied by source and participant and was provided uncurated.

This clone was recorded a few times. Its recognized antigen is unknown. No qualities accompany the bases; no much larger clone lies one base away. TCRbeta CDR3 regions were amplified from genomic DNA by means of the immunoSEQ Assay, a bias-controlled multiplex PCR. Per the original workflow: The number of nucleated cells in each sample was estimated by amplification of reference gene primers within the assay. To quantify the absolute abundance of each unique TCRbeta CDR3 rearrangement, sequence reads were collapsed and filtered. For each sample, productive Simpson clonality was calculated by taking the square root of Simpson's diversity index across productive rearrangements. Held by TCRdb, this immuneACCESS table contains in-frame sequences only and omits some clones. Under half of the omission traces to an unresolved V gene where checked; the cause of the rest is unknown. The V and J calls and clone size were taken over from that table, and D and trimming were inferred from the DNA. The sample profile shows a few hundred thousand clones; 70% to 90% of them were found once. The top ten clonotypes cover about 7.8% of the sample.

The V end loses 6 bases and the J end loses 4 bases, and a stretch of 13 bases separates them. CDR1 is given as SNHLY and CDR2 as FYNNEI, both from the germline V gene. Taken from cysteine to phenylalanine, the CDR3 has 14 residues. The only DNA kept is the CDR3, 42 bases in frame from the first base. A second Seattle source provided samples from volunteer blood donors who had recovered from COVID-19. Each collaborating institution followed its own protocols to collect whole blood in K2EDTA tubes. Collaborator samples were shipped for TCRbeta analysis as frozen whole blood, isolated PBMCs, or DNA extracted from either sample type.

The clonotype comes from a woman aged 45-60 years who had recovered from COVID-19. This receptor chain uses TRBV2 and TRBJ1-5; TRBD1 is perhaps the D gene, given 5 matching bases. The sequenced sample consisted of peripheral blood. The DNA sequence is TGTGCCAGCAGCTGGGACGGAGGGAATCAGCCCCAGCATTTT. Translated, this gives CASSWDGGNQPQHF.